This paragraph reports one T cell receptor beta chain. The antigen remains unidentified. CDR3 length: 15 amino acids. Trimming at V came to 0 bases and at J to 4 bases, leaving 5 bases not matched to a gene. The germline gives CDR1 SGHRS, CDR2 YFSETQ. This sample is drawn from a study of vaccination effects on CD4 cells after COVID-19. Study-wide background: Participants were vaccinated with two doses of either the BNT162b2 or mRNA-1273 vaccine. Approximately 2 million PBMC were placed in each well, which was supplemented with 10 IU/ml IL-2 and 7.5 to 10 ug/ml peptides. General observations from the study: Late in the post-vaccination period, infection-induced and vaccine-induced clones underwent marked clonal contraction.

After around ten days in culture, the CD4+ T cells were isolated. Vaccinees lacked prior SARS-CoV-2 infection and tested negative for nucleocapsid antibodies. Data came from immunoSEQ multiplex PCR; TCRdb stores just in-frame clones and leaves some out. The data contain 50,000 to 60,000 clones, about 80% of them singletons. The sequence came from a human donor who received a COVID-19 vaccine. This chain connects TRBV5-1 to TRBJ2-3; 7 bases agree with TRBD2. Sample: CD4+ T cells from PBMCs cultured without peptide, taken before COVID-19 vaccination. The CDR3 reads CASSLGTSGADTQYF. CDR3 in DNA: TGCGCCAGCAGCTTGGGGACCAGCGGGGCAGATACGCAGTATTTT.